This T cell receptor (beta chain) was identified during a study of glioma-infiltrating T cells (dated by TCRdb to about 2016). With respect to the entire study: Glioma tissue, non-neoplastic brain tissue and matched peripheral blood mononuclear cells were used as sources from which TCR alpha- and beta-chain repertoires were sequenced. To measure divergence between tissue and blood T-cell populations, each tissue-infiltrating repertoire was compared with the peripheral blood repertoire of the same patient. Three low-grade glioma patients, several primary glioblastoma patients, and three non-glioma patients who contributed non-neoplastic brain tissue made up the paired cohort. Here is what the overall study found, with its caveats: Very few CDR3 sequences were shared between tissue and blood, attributed to high CDR3 diversity and limited sampling. VJ-independent divergence between tissue and blood was lower than expected in non-neoplastic patients but higher than expected in all gliomas, particularly low-grade gliomas. Group comparisons were based on small numbers of patients: three non-neoplastic, three low-grade glioma and roughly 8 glioblastoma patients.

With regard to this clonotype: Its antigen target is currently unknown. Per-nucleotide qualities are absent, and no much larger clonotype sits a single base away.

V loses 5 bases at its end and J loses 7 bases; junction bases beyond the gene matches: 9. Including the terminal cysteine and phenylalanine, the CDR3 comprises 15 residues. Only the CDR3 DNA is retained, 45 bases long and in frame from the first base. From the germline V gene (reference sequence), CDR1 is SEHNR and CDR2 is FQNEAQ. TCR alpha and beta CDR3 regions were amplified with the iRepertoire nested amplicon-rescue multiplex PCR (arm-PCR) platform from RNA. One-step reverse transcription and amplification used roughly 95-450 ng of tissue mRNA or PBMC total RNA as input. Following bead purification, Illumina adapters were added through a secondary multiplex PCR, and the libraries were then gel-purified between 200 and 400 bp. Demultiplexing relied on internal 6-nucleotide barcodes carried by the libraries. Sequencing of the libraries was done on an Illumina MiSeq using 2x220 or 2x250 nucleotide paired-end reads. On the authors' methods: Paired reads were merged with FLASH 1.2.11 and aligned to the GRCh37 human genome with BWA-MEM before extracting TRA and TRB reads. V and J assignment used an IMGT-derived reference of cassette sequences and CDR3 motifs that included pseudogenes. Reads were translated in three frames, and productive CDR3s were defined as those with a C...FGXG motif and no stop codons. A clonotype was defined as a unique combination of a V-J cassette pair and a CDR3 amino acid sequence. Reads were filtered by Hamming distance, with the threshold set by the sequence error rate of each sample in mapped regions. The public reads were quality trimmed at Q25 with fastp and then assembled into clones with MiXCR by TCRdb, keeping productive beta chains. Rows with one shared CDR3 protein collapse into an entry with the most common genes and DNA. Clone size and V and J calls follow TCRdb, not the original study. A total of more than 110,000 distinct CDR3 sequences appear in this sample, 30% to 40% of them only once. The ten largest make up around 18% of the sample.

What was sequenced was glioma tissue, nonneoplastic brain tissue, or PBMCs (not recorded which). The sequence is built from TRBV7-9 and TRBJ1-2; the central 11 bases match TRBD1. The TCR originated in a human donor with low-grade glioma or glioblastoma, undergoing nonglioma brain surgery, or in good health (not recorded which). The DNA sequence is given as TGTGCCAGCAGCAGAAGGACAGGGGGCGCGTTTGGCTACACCTTC. Translated, this gives CASSRRTGGAFGYTF.